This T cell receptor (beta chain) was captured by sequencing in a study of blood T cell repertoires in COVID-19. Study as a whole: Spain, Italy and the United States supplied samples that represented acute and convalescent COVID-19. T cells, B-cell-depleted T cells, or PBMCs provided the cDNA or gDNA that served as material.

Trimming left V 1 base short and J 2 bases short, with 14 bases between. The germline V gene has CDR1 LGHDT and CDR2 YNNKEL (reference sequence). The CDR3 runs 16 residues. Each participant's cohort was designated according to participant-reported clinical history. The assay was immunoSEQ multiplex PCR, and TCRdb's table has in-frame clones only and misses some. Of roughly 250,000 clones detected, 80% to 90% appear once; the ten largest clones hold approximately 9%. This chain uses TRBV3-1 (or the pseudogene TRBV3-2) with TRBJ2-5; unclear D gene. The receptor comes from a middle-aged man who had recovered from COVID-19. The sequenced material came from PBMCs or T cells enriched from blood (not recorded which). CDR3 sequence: CASSQVGLLPQETQYF. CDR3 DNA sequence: TGTGCCAGCAGCCAAGTTGGGCTACTCCCTCAAGAGACCCAGTACTTC.